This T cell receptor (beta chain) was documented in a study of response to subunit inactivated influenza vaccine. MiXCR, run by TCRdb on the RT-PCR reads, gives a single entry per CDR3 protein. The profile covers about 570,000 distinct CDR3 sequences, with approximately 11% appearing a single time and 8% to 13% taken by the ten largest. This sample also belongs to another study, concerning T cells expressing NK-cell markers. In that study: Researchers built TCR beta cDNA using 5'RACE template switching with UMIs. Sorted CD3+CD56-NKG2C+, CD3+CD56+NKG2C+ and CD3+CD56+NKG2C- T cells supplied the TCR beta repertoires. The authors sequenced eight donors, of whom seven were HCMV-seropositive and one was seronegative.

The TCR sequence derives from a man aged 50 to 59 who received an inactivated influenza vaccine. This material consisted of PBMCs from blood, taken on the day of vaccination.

The CDR3 DNA reads TGTGCCAGCAGCCTAAGCCCAGGGACAATTGATACGCAGTATTTT. It translates to CASSLSPGTIDTQYF. This chain links TRBV7-3 with TRBJ2-3, with a tentative D call TRBD1 (6 bases). The CDR3 length is 15 residues. The ends were cut back, 5 bases at V and 6 bases at J, with 18 bases in the middle. Germline V gives CDR1 SGHTA, CDR2 FQGTGA.